These 21 T cell receptor beta chains were sequenced from one sample in a study of regulatory T cells in long-lasting Graves disease. Stated time point: persistent/refractory GD, antithyroid drugs over 5 years with positive TRAb. RNA from PBMCs was the source of the TCR library. Arm-PCR of CDR3 regions and iRepertoire HTBI primers were used to build TCR beta libraries. TCRdb analysed the multiplex PCR reads with MiXCR anew, one entry per CDR3 protein. Here the sample spans about 660,000 distinct CDR3 sequences, about 30% being singletons. The sequencing used peripheral blood mononuclear cells (PBMCs), collected when the disease was refractory, from a patient treated with antithyroid drugs. These receptors all come from a female donor with Graves disease.

This clonotype showed up many times. The chain combines TRBV28 with TRBJ1-4, with D perhaps matching TRBD1 (5 bases). Trimming took off 4 bases at V and 7 bases at J, with 19 bases between the two ends. Germline V lookup: CDR1 MDHEN, CDR2 SYDVKM. This CDR3 is built from 16 residues. In DNA, the CDR3 is TGTGCCAGCAGTTCACCCCAGGGTCCCCGGGTTGAAAAACTGTTTTTT. As protein: CASSSPQGPRVEKLFF. Drawing the rest from reference TRBV28 and TRBJ1-4, the complete variable domain is DVKVTQSSRYLVKRTGEKVFLECVQDMDHENMFWYRQDPGLGLRLIYFSYDVKMKEKGDIPEGYSVSREKKERFSLILESASTNQTSMYLCASSSPQGPRVEKLFFGSGTQLSVL.

This clonotype was detected many times. The chain carries TRBV29-1 and TRBJ1-1; 7 bases are a match to TRBD1. V was clipped by 6 bases and J by 0 bases; unmatched bases: 4. Germline loops: CDR1 SQVTM, CDR2 ANQGSEA. The CDR3 length is 13 residues. DNA of the CDR3: TGCAGCGTAACCGGGACAGTGAACACTGAAGCTTTCTTT. Protein sequence: CSVTGTVNTEAFF. The full variable domain, in which reference TRBV29-1 and TRBJ1-1 provide the parts outside the CDR3, is SAVISQKPSRDICQRGTSLTIQCQVDSQVTMMFWYRQQPGQSLTLIATANQGSEATYESGFVIDKFPISRPNLTFSTLTVSNMSPEDSSIYLCSVTGTVNTEAFFGQGTRLTVV.

This clonotype was detected only a few times. This chain joins TRBV3-1 and TRBJ2-4; possibly TRBD1 or TRBD2 for D (5 bases each). V lost 3 bases, J lost 1 base, and 10 bases lay in between. There are 15 residues in the CDR3. Germline V CDR1 and CDR2: LGHDT, YNNKEL (reference sequence). CDR3: CASSQGVEAKNIQYF. CDR3 in DNA: TGTGCCAGCAGCCAGGGGGTTGAGGCCAAAAACATTCAGTACTTC.

This clonotype was detected many times. The chain combines TRBV2 with TRBJ1-2; D ambiguous. Germline V gene sequence: CDR1 SNHLY, CDR2 FYNNEI. CDR3 size: 15 residues. Trimming took off 6 bases at V and 1 base at J, with 15 bases between the two ends. The DNA of the CDR3 is TGTGCCAGCAGGTTGCCTTTGTCGGGTAACTATGGCTACACCTTC. Translating it yields CASRLPLSGNYGYTF. The entire variable domain, with the rest obtained from reference TRBV2 and TRBJ1-2, is as follows: EPEVTQTPSHQVTQMGQEVILRCVPISNHLYFYWYRQILGQKVEFLVSFYNNEISEKSEIFDDQFSVERPDGSNFTLKIRSTKLEDSAMYFCASRLPLSGNYGYTFGSGTRLTVV.

This chain joins TRBV4-1 and TRBJ1-5; 8 nucleotides match TRBD1. The length of the CDR3 is 18 residues. Trimming took 2 bases from V and 0 from J; bases not matched to a gene: 9. From germline, CDR1 is MGHRA and CDR2 YSYEKL. CDR3 sequence (DNA): TGCGCCAGCAGCCAACATCCAACAGGGGGAATTAGCAATCAGCCCCAGCATTTT. Its protein is CASSQHPTGGISNQPQHF.

The chain uses TRBV6-2 or TRBV6-3 and TRBJ2-7, with 11 positions matching TRBD2. Losses at the gene ends were 2 bases for V and 2 bases for J; bases not matched to a gene: 11. The CDR3 covers 18 residues. Germline lookup yields CDR1 MNHEY and CDR2 SVGEGT. This CDR3 reads CASSYGLAGGRTPYEQYF. The CDR3 region has the DNA TGTGCCAGCAGTTACGGCCTAGCGGGAGGCCGAACGCCCTACGAGCAGTACTTC.

The chain couples TRBV28 to TRBJ2-4, with TRBD2 as a possible D gene (6 bases). Germline loops: CDR1 MDHEN, CDR2 SYDVKM. The CDR3 contains 15 residues. Trimming took 11 bases from V and 0 from J, leaving 17 bases between them. The CDR3 protein is CAHGRGGLAKNIQYF. The CDR3 nucleotides are TGTGCCCACGGTCGTGGAGGGCTAGCCAAAAACATTCAGTACTTC.

The rearrangement uses TRBV30 and TRBJ1-1, with no clear D. Trimming took 0 bases from V and 6 from J, leaving 8 bases between them. The length of the CDR3 is 12 residues. Looked up from germline, CDR1 is GTSNPN and CDR2 is SVGIG (reference sequence). CDR3 sequence reads: CAWSVDGAEAFF. The CDR3 DNA sequence: TGTGCCTGGAGTGTTGACGGAGCTGAAGCTTTCTTT.

V and J are TRBV7-9 and TRBJ1-5; 9 bases are shared with TRBD1. Trimming at V came to 5 bases and at J to 6 bases, leaving 8 bases not matched to a gene. The germline V gene encodes CDR1 SEHNR and CDR2 FQNEAQ (reference sequence). The CDR3 is 15 residues long. CDR3 loop: CASSAQGARIQPQHF. The CDR3 nucleotides are TGTGCCAGCAGCGCACAGGGGGCAAGGATTCAGCCCCAGCATTTT. Drawing the rest from reference TRBV7-9 and TRBJ1-5, the complete variable domain is DTGVSQNPRHKITKRGQNVTFRCDPISEHNRLYWYRQTLGQGPEFLTYFQNEAQLEKSRLLSDRFSAERPKGSFSTLEIQRTEQGDSAMYLCASSAQGARIQPQHFGDGTRLSIL.

The V gene is TRBV30, the J gene TRBJ2-7; 8 bases align to TRBD2. J lost 0 bases, V lost 5 bases, and 3 bases had no gene match. The length of the CDR3 is 13 residues. Germline V gives CDR1 GTSNPN, CDR2 SVGIG (reference sequence). CDR3 region: CAWGSGDSYEQYF. CDR3 nucleotide sequence: TGTGCCTGGGGTAGCGGGGACTCCTACGAGCAGTACTTC.

This sequence joins TRBV6-2 or TRBV6-3 and TRBJ2-6; 8 bases align to TRBD1. Trimming removed 6 bases from V and 2 bases from J; junction bases left unmatched: 6. Germline CDR1 MNHEY, CDR2 SVGEGT. The CDR3 has 16 residues. The CDR3: CASSLDRAAGANVLTF. CDR3 nucleotides: TGTGCCAGCAGCTTGGACAGGGCTGCTGGGGCCAACGTCCTGACTTTC.

The J gene is TRBJ1-5, the V gene TRBV9, with 11 positions matching TRBD1. The germline V gene has CDR1 SGDLS and CDR2 YYNGEE. V lost 3 bases and J lost 1; bases outside the gene matches: 9. This CDR3 spans 18 amino acids. CDR3 loop: CASSAGQGGPASNQPQHF. The CDR3 DNA is TGTGCCAGCAGCGCGGGACAGGGGGGCCCCGCGAGCAATCAGCCCCAGCATTTT. The variable domain in full, with the rest retrieved from reference TRBV9 and TRBJ1-5, is DSGVTQTPKHLITATGQRVTLRCSPRSGDLSVYWYQQSLDQGLQFLIQYYNGEERAKGNILERFSAQQFPDLHSELNLSSLELGDSALYFCASSAGQGGPASNQPQHFGDGTRLSIL.

This clonotype was recorded once. V gene TRBV4-1 combines with J gene TRBJ1-1, with D unresolved. This CDR3 region has 15 residues. The germline gives CDR1 MGHRA, CDR2 YSYEKL. Trimming stripped 4 bases from V and 5 bases from J, with 17 bases between. In DNA form, the CDR3 reads TGCGCCAGCAGCCCTCAATTGGGAACCGGAACTGAAGCTTTCTTT. Protein product: CASSPQLGTGTEAFF.

V usage is TRBV6-1 and J usage is TRBJ1-1; 9 bases align to TRBD1. The CDR3 length is 17 residues. V trimming: 4 bases; J trimming: 0 bases; junction bases outside the gene matches: 9. Germline lookup yields CDR1 MNHNS and CDR2 SASEGT. The CDR3 loop is CASSAFPGQGLNTEAFF. Here the CDR3 DNA reads TGTGCCAGCAGTGCCTTCCCGGGACAGGGTTTGAACACTGAAGCTTTCTTT.

In the case of this clonotype: The junction departs from germline at one end; a sequencing error may be responsible. The chain uses TRBV18 and TRBJ1-1, with 7 bases aligning to TRBD1. This CDR3 region has 14 residues. Germline lookup yields CDR1 KGHSH and CDR2 LQKENI. The CDR3 sequence: CASSPPRTGAEAFF. As DNA, the CDR3 is TGTGCCAGCTCGCCACCCCGGACAGGAGCTGAAGCTTTCTTT.

The V and J genes are TRBV6-1 and TRBJ1-6; maybe TRBD1 (6 bases). This CDR3 is built from 14 residues. Germline V lookup: CDR1 MNHNS, CDR2 SASEGT. Trimming shortened V by 5 bases and J by 4 bases, and 9 bases separated the two germline ends. The CDR3 sequence is CASSPQGYNSPLHF. In nucleotides, the CDR3 is TGTGCCAGCAGTCCCCAGGGGTATAATTCACCCCTCCACTTT.

This clonotype came up once. J is TRBJ2-4 and V is TRBV19; D is perhaps TRBD1 or TRBD2 (7 bases each). The CDR3 spans 17 residues. Germline V gene data show CDR1 as LNHDA and CDR2 as SQIVND (reference sequence). Trimming stripped 1 base from V and 9 bases from J, with 22 bases between. DNA for the CDR3: TGTGCCAGTAGTATAGTCGGGGGGACAGCTACCGAGGGCATTCAGTACTTC. Residues: CASSIVGGTATEGIQYF.

V and J are TRBV19 and TRBJ2-5, with D unclear. Germline loops: CDR1 LNHDA, CDR2 SQIVND (reference sequence). The CDR3 loop spans 14 amino acids. V gave up 3 bases and J gave up 2 bases, with 10 bases separating them. The CDR3 region is CASSMTGRQETQYF. The DNA of the CDR3 is TGTGCCAGTAGTATGACGGGCAGGCAAGAGACCCAGTACTTC.

This chain connects TRBV7-2 to TRBJ1-2; tentatively, D is TRBD1 (5 bases). Germline CDR1 reads SGHTA; CDR2 reads FQGNSA. Trimming cost V 5 bases and J 7 bases, with 11 bases left between them. This CDR3 is 12 amino acids long. The CDR3, as DNA: TGTGCCAGCAGCGAGAGACAGTTTGGCTACACCTTC. Its translation: CASSERQFGYTF. The full variable domain, in which reference TRBV7-2 and TRBJ1-2 provide the parts outside the CDR3, is GAGVSQSPSNKVTEKGKDVELRCDPISGHTALYWYRQSLGQGLEFLIYFQGNSAPDKSGLPSDRFSAERTGGSVSTLTIQRTQQEDSAVYLCASSERQFGYTFGSGTRLTVV.

On this clonotype: This may come from a read error, since a much larger clone is one base off. V and J are TRBV2 and TRBJ1-6; weak D call: TRBD1 (5 bases). CDR1 is SNHLY, CDR2 FYNNEI, per germline. The CDR3 is 15 amino acids. Between the trimmed V and J ends, which lost 3 bases and 9 bases, there was a span of 15 bases. The CDR3 bases are TGTGCCAGCAGTGAGAGGGGTAGAGATAGTTCACCCCTCCACTTT. Protein sequence: CASSERGRDSSPLHF.

This clonotype has ten or more counts. CDR3 residues: CASMGQPNQPQHF. CDR3 bases: TGTGCCAGCATGGGACAGCCCAATCAGCCCCAGCATTTT. The chain employs TRBV2 and TRBJ1-5, with 7 positions matching TRBD1. The CDR3 contains 13 residues. Germline V CDR1 and CDR2: SNHLY, FYNNEI. V lost 7 bases and J lost 3; bases outside the gene matches: 3.